This T cell receptor beta chain came from a study of blood T cell repertoires in COVID-19. Overall study: The study drew acute and convalescent COVID-19 samples from the United States, Italy and Spain.

The data were produced by immunoSEQ multiplex PCR, yet TCRdb's version contains in-frame clones alone and is incomplete. The sample contains about 160,000 clones, 80% to 90% of which appear only once. The CDR3 contains 15 residues. Looked up from germline, CDR1 is SEHNR and CDR2 is FQNEAQ (reference sequence). The V gene lost 5 bases and the J gene lost 8 bases, with 20 bases spanning the gap. The sequenced sample consisted of peripheral blood. This chain joins TRBV7-9 and TRBJ2-3; D unresolved. The receptor comes from a woman aged 60-75 years who had recovered from COVID-19. The CDR3, as DNA: TGTGCCAGCAGCCCTCGAAACTCGCCGTCTGTTACGCAGTATTTT. Its protein is CASSPRNSPSVTQYF. The variable domain in full, with the rest retrieved from reference TRBV7-9 and TRBJ2-3, is DTGVSQNPRHKITKRGQNVTFRCDPISEHNRLYWYRQTLGQGPEFLTYFQNEAQLEKSRLLSDRFSAERPKGSFSTLEIQRTEQGDSAMYLCASSPRNSPSVTQYFGPGTRLTVL.